This T cell receptor (beta chain) was profiled in a study of blood T cell repertoires in COVID-19. Overall study: The United States, Italy and Spain supplied acute and convalescent COVID-19 samples.

The study counted Cohort 3 donors as recovered given two negative PCRs, clearance, or symptom resolution. Original methodology: From reference gene primer amplification, estimates of nucleated cell counts were derived. Method: immunoSEQ multiplex PCR; TCRdb's copy keeps in-frame clones and lacks some. V and J calls and clone size are copied from that table; D and trimming were computed from the DNA. The sample gives hundreds of thousands of clones, 84% of which show up once; approximately 6.6% is in the top ten. Germline assignment: CDR1 SGHNT and CDR2 YYREEE (reference sequence). Trimming cost V 2 bases and J 2 bases; bases outside gene matches: 4. CDR3 length equals 15 residues.

The V call is TRBV5-4, the J call TRBJ2-7; 10 nucleotides match TRBD2. The receptor's source is a woman aged 40 to 50 who had recovered from COVID-19. Sequencing input: PBMCs or T cells enriched from blood (not recorded which). DNA of the CDR3: TGTGCCAGCAGCTTAGGACTAGCGGATGCCTACGAGCAGTACTTC. Its translation is CASSLGLADAYEQYF.